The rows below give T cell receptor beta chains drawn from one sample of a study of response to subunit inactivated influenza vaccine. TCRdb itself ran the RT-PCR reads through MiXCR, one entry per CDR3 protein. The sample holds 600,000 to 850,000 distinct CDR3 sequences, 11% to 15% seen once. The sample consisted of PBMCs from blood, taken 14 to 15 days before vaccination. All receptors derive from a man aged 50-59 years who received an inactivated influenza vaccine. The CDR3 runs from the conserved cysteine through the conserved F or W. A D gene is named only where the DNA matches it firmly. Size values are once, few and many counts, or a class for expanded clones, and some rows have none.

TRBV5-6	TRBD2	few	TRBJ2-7	CASSLRREGYEQYF	TGTGCCAGCAGCTTGAGGCGGGAGGGCTACGAGCAGTACTTC
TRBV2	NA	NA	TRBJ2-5	CASSEWTKEETQYF	TGTGCCAGCAGTGAATGGACAAAGGAAGAGACCCAGTACTTC
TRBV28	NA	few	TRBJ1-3	CASSFLARGGDTIYF	TGTGCCAGCAGTTTCCTGGCGCGGGGTGGAGACACCATATATTTT
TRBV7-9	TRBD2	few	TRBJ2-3	CASRQGRAGGADTQYF	TGTGCCAGCAGACAAGGACGCGCGGGAGGGGCAGATACGCAGTATTTT
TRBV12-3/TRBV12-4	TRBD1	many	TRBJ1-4	CASSPKGQRLEKLFF	TGTGCCAGCAGTCCAAAGGGACAGCGCCTGGAAAAACTGTTTTTT
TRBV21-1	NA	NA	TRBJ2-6	CASSKEKVTDYPISGANVLTF	TGTGCCAGCAGCAAAGAGAAGGTGACAGACTACCCAATTTCTGGGGCCAACGTCCTGACTTTC
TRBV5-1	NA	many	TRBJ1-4	CASSGGEGEKLFF	TGCGCCAGCAGCGGGGGCGAGGGTGAAAAACTGTTTTTT
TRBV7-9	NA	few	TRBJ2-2	CASSLNQEGELFF	TGTGCCAGCAGCTTAAATCAAGAGGGGGAGCTGTTTTTT
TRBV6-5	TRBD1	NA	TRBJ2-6	CASSYGFGQGNSGANVLTF	TGTGCCAGCAGTTACGGTTTCGGACAGGGGAACTCTGGGGCCAACGTCCTGACTTTC
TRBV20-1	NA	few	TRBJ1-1	CSARWIRGGTEAFF	TGCAGTGCTAGATGGATCAGAGGGGGAACTGAAGCTTTCTTT
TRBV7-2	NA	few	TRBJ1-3	CASSLVHGSSGNTIYF	TGTGCCAGCAGCTTAGTTCACGGATCATCTGGAAACACCATATATTTT
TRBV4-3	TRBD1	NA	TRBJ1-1	CASSQEPTGAGEAFF	TGCGCCAGCAGCCAAGAACCGACAGGGGCGGGTGAAGCTTTCTTT
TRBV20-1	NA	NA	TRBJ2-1	CSAREALGASSYNEQFF	TGCAGTGCTAGAGAGGCCCTCGGGGCAAGCTCCTACAATGAGCAGTTCTTC
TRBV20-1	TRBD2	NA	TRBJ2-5	CSARGPKAGVEETQYF	TGCAGTGCTAGAGGACCCAAAGCGGGAGTTGAAGAGACCCAGTACTTC
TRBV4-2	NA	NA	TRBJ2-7	CASSQEFVRGADEQYF	TGTGCCAGCAGCCAAGAATTCGTCAGGGGTGCTGACGAGCAGTACTTC
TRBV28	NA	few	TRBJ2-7	CASKRQNYEQYF	TGTGCCAGCAAGCGTCAAAACTACGAGCAGTACTTC
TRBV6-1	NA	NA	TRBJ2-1	CASSGQRTSQFF	TGTGCCAGCAGTGGGCAACGGACAAGCCAGTTCTTC
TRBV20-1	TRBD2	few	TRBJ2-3	CSASYPGLGTNTQYF	TGCAGTGCTAGCTACCCGGGACTAGGGACGAATACGCAGTATTTT
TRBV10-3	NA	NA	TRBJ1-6	CAISEGRDNSPLHF	TGTGCCATCAGTGAAGGCCGCGATAATTCACCCCTCCACTTT
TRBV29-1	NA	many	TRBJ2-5	CSVAGEETQYF	TGCAGCGTTGCGGGAGAAGAGACCCAGTACTTC
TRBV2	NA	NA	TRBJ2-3	CASNGPGRFAQYF	TGTGCCAGCAACGGGCCTGGGCGGTTCGCGCAGTATTTT
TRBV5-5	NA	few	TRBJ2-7	CASSLGGRSGEQYF	TGTGCCAGCAGCTTGGGGGGGAGGTCGGGCGAGCAGTACTTC
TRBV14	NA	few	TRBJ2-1	CASSPLRFDSYNEQFF	TGTGCCAGCAGCCCGTTAAGGTTCGACTCCTACAATGAGCAGTTCTTC
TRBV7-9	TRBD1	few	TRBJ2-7	CASSSSGTAYEQYF	TGTGCCAGCAGCTCATCCGGGACAGCCTACGAGCAGTACTTC
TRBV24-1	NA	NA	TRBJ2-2	CATSDFLAGELFF	TGTGCCACCAGTGATTTCCTTGCCGGGGAGCTGTTTTTT
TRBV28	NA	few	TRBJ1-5	CASSLAGGGLGQPQHF	TGTGCCAGCAGTTTAGCCGGCGGGGGTTTAGGGCAGCCCCAGCATTTT
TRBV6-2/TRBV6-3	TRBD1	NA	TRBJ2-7	CASSYATGVSYEQYF	TGTGCCAGCAGTTATGCTACAGGGGTCTCCTACGAGCAGTACTTC
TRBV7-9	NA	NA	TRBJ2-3	CASSPPRDTQYF	TGTGCCAGCAGCCCCCCCCGGGATACGCAGTATTTT